This passage covers 21 T cell receptor beta chains from one sample sequenced in a study of T cell changes during pregnancy in multiple sclerosis (dated by TCRdb to the late 2010s). To prepare the library, the immunoSEQ multiplex PCR assay was applied. In TCRdb, the immuneACCESS table is reduced to in-frame sequences with V and J assigned. These tables do not hold every clone; where another copy was compared, an unresolved V gene accounts for under half, and the others remain unexplained. Across this sample there are 100,000 or so clones, with approximately 94% seen only once. 0.7% to 0.9% of the sample rests with the top ten. Sequenced here: peripheral blood, sampled before pregnancy. Receptors originate from a female donor with multiple sclerosis, enrolled in a pregnancy study.

Here the CDR3 DNA reads TGTGCCAGCAGTTTATTAGGTGCGGGAAATGAGCAGTTCTTC. It specifies CASSLLGAGNEQFF. This chain uses TRBV27 with TRBJ2-1; perhaps TRBD2 as D (6 bases). The germline V and J ends were trimmed by 1 base and 7 bases, with 11 bases remaining between them. CDR1 is MNHEY and CDR2 is SMNVEV in the germline V gene (reference sequence). The CDR3 loop spans 14 amino acids.

The CDR3, as DNA: TGTGCCAGCAGTTTCTGGAGGGGCGAACCCTACAATGAGCAGTTCTTC. The encoded protein is CASSFWRGEPYNEQFF. The chain recombines TRBV27 with TRBJ2-1, with a weak D call TRBD2 (6 bases). The CDR3 sequence is 16 residues long. V lost 3 bases and J lost 2, with 14 bases in between. Germline V gene data show CDR1 as MNHEY and CDR2 as SMNVEV (reference sequence).

V is TRBV28 and J is TRBJ2-2, with a weak D call TRBD2 (6 bases). The CDR3 is made up of 15 amino acids. Trimming shortened V by 2 bases and J by 7 bases, and 14 bases separated the two germline ends. Germline-derived CDR1 and CDR2 are MDHEN and SYDVKM. CDR3 region: CASSLGRDGDGELFF. The CDR3 DNA follows: TGTGCCAGCAGTTTAGGGCGGGATGGCGACGGGGAGCTGTTTTTT.

A single count supports this clone. The chain has TRBV28 and TRBJ2-5; TRBD2 matches 7 bases. The germline gives CDR1 MDHEN, CDR2 SYDVKM. V dropped 2 bases and J dropped 4; count of bases not matched to a gene: 7. This CDR3 comprises 15 residues. The CDR3 region has the DNA TGTGCCAGCAGTTTAGGGACTACAAGCCGAGAGACCCAGTACTTC. It encodes CASSLGTTSRETQYF. Complete variable domain (other parts from reference TRBV28 and TRBJ2-5): DVKVTQSSRYLVKRTGEKVFLECVQDMDHENMFWYRQDPGLGLRLIYFSYDVKMKEKGDIPEGYSVSREKKERFSLILESASTNQTSMYLCASSLGTTSRETQYFGPGTRLLVL.

This chain links TRBV19 with TRBJ2-1; 10 nucleotides line up with TRBD2. This CDR3 has 19 amino acids. The V gene's germline CDR1 is LNHDA and CDR2 SQIVND (reference sequence). V shed 5 bases, J shed 10 bases, and the junction held 23 bases outside the gene matches. CDR3 residues: CASSPRRGGTSGMGGEQFF. As DNA, the CDR3 is TGTGCCAGTAGTCCCCGGAGGGGAGGTACTAGCGGGATGGGTGGAGAGCAGTTCTTC.

The J gene is TRBJ2-7, the V gene TRBV9; 7 bases are shared with TRBD2. V dropped 0 bases and J dropped 0; count of bases not matched to a gene: 3. CDR3 length equals 15 residues. Germline V CDR1 and CDR2: SGDLS, YYNGEE. CDR3 sequence (DNA): TGTGCCAGCAGCGTAGGAAGCGGGGCCTCCTACGAGCAGTACTTC. Its translation is CASSVGSGASYEQYF.

V and J are TRBV14 and TRBJ2-2, with TRBD1 identical over 9 bases. J gave up 6 bases and V 2 bases, and 7 bases lay outside the gene matches. Germline V gene data show CDR1 as SGHDN and CDR2 as FVKESK. This CDR3 contains 16 residues. CDR3 residues: CASSQTGQGLSGELFF. CDR3 nucleotide sequence: TGTGCCAGCAGCCAAACGGGACAGGGATTGTCCGGGGAGCTGTTTTTT.

The gene calls are TRBV6-5 and TRBJ2-7; 7 bases align to TRBD1. Trimming took 5 bases from V and 2 from J; bases not matched to a gene: 3. The CDR3 is 13 residues long. Germline V CDR1 and CDR2: MNHEY, SVGAGI. The CDR3 region is CASSPGTAYEQYF. The CDR3 coding sequence is TGTGCCAGCAGTCCCGGGACAGCCTACGAGCAGTACTTC.

The chain has TRBV27 and TRBJ2-1, with 9 bases that match TRBD2. This CDR3 contains 16 residues. CDR1 and CDR2 (germline): MNHEY, SMNVEV (reference sequence). V gave up 2 bases and J gave up 8 bases; unmatched junction bases: 10. The CDR3 DNA reads TGTGCCAGCAGTTTAGATGGCGGGAGGGCCAAGGATGAGCAGTTCTTC. Its protein is CASSLDGGRAKDEQFF.

The chain joins TRBV7-9 to TRBJ1-1; perhaps TRBD1 as D (6 bases). Germline loops: CDR1 SEHNR, CDR2 FQNEAQ (reference sequence). This CDR3 is 14 amino acids long. V was shortened by 2 bases and J by 4 bases, with 11 bases between the two germline ends. The CDR3, as DNA: TGTGCCAGCAGCTTATCGGGGGGGCCCACTGAAGCTTTCTTT. This gives the protein CASSLSGGPTEAFF.

This chain links TRBV6-5 with TRBJ1-3; 7 bases agree with TRBD1. Germline V CDR1 and CDR2: MNHEY, SVGAGI. Germline trimming cut 6 bases from V and 4 bases from J; bases unmatched to any gene: 6. The CDR3 length is 14 residues. The CDR3: CASSFGTAGNTIYF. CDR3 DNA: TGTGCCAGCAGCTTCGGGACAGCCGGAAACACCATATATTTT.

The chain joins TRBV30 to TRBJ1-5, with 7 bases aligning to TRBD1. V shed 2 bases and J 3 bases; nucleotides not matched to a gene: 7. The germline V gene has CDR1 GTSNPN and CDR2 SVGIG (reference sequence). This CDR3 is built from 15 residues. This chain's CDR3 is CAWSSPGQYNQPQHF. The CDR3 DNA reads as TGTGCCTGGAGTTCTCCGGGACAGTACAATCAGCCCCAGCATTTT.

Written as DNA, the CDR3 is TGTGCCAGCTCATTTCATCCCGGACTAGCGGCAACAGGGGCCTACGAGCAGTACTTC. Translation gives CASSFHPGLAATGAYEQYF. This rearrangement joins TRBV18 to TRBJ2-7; 10 bases are a match to TRBD2. Germline V gene data show CDR1 as KGHSH and CDR2 as LQKENI. Trimming at V came to 5 bases and at J to 2 bases, leaving 18 bases not matched to a gene. The CDR3 runs 19 residues.

This clone was seen a single time. The gene calls are TRBV2 and TRBJ2-7; 8 nucleotides match TRBD2. Germline-derived CDR1 and CDR2 are SNHLY and FYNNEI. There are 13 residues in the CDR3. The ends lost 4 bases at V and 7 bases at J; junction bases unmatched: 6. CDR3 protein: CASSVGLAREQYF. CDR3 DNA: TGTGCCAGCAGTGTCGGACTAGCCAGGGAGCAGTACTTC.

The rearrangement joins TRBV2 to TRBJ1-5; TRBD1 matches 9 bases. The germline gives CDR1 SNHLY, CDR2 FYNNEI. The CDR3 is 14 residues long. Germline trimming cut 3 bases from V and 4 bases from J; bases unmatched to any gene: 1. The CDR3 sequence: CASSDGQGNQPQHF. The CDR3 DNA follows: TGTGCCAGCAGTGATGGACAGGGGAATCAGCCCCAGCATTTT.

The chain carries TRBV5-1 and TRBJ1-1, with a possible D match to TRBD1 (6 bases). Germline V gives CDR1 SGHRS, CDR2 YFSETQ. V gave up 5 bases and J gave up 7 bases, with 12 bases separating them. The CDR3 length is 12 residues. This CDR3 reads CASRYGTHEAFF. In DNA, the CDR3 is TGCGCCAGCAGGTACGGGACACATGAAGCTTTCTTT. Combining the CDR3 with reference TRBV5-1 and TRBJ1-1 gives the whole variable domain KAGVTQTPRYLIKTRGQQVTLSCSPISGHRSVSWYQQTPGQGLQFLFEYFSETQRNKGNFPGRFSGRQFSNSRSEMNVSTLELGDSALYLCASRYGTHEAFFGQGTRLTVV.

This chain uses TRBV29-1 with TRBJ2-3, with TRBD2 identical over 9 bases. With 5 bases clipped from V and 2 bases from J, the junction kept 5 bases outside the gene matches. This CDR3 is built from 14 residues. Germline lookup yields CDR1 SQVTM and CDR2 ANQGSEA. This chain's CDR3 is CSVSPSGITDTQYF. As DNA, the CDR3 is TGCAGCGTTTCCCCTAGCGGGATCACAGATACGCAGTATTTT.

CDR3 in amino acids: CSVWSQEAKNIQYF. The CDR3 DNA reads TGCAGCGTTTGGTCCCAAGAGGCCAAAAACATTCAGTACTTC. The V and J genes are TRBV29-1 and TRBJ2-4; no firm D call. The CDR3 runs to 14 residues. Trimming cost V 5 bases and J 1 base, with 12 bases left between them. Germline assignment: CDR1 SQVTM and CDR2 ANQGSEA.

J is TRBJ2-1 and V is TRBV13, with D possibly being TRBD2 (5 bases). The CDR3 is 15 amino acids. Germline assignment: CDR1 PRHDT and CDR2 FYEKMQ (reference sequence). With 2 bases removed from V and 3 bases from J, the gap between germline ends came to 11 bases. This chain's CDR3 is CASSLRGSYYNEQFF. The DNA of the CDR3 is TGTGCCAGCAGCTTAAGAGGGAGTTACTACAATGAGCAGTTCTTC.

The rearrangement joins TRBV7-3 to TRBJ2-1, with D maybe TRBD1 (5 bases). CDR1 is SGHTA and CDR2 is FQGTGA in the germline V gene. V was cut by 0 bases and J by 6 bases, with 15 bases left in between. The CDR3 has 16 amino acids. The CDR3 loop reads CASSLTGQGMSNEQFF. Written as DNA, the CDR3 is TGTGCCAGCAGCTTAACTGGGCAGGGTATGAGCAATGAGCAGTTCTTC.

This rearrangement joins TRBV6-1 to TRBJ1-1; D ambiguous. V gave up 2 bases and J gave up 2 bases, with 9 bases separating them. CDR1 is MNHNS and CDR2 is SASEGT in the germline V gene. The CDR3 extends over 14 amino acids. CDR3 sequence (DNA): TGTGCCAGCAGTGAACCTGCAGTTAACACTGAAGCTTTCTTT. Amino acids: CASSEPAVNTEAFF.